This T cell receptor (beta chain) was identified in a study of T cell responses to AZD1222 COVID-19 vaccine. Only one count was recorded for this clone. Its antigen is not identified. Only in-frame clones appear in the TCRdb table, and some are missing; sequencing was by immunoSEQ multiplex PCR. Of about 180,000 clones in the sample, approximately 92% were seen once. Study results and caveats: Most donors were white British, females outnumbered males, and clonal diversity was possibly underestimated.

The source was peripheral blood, collected on day 0 of AZD1222 vaccination. The TCR sequence derives from an adult in good health.

The CDR3 DNA reads as TGTGCCAGCAGTCTCAGGGCCCGCGGCGAGCAGTACTTC. This translates into CASSLRARGEQYF. The chain uses TRBV27 and TRBJ2-7; possible D gene TRBD1, 5 bases. Per the germline V gene, CDR1 is MNHEY and CDR2 is SMNVEV (reference sequence). The CDR3 contains 13 residues. The V end lost 5 bases, the J end lost 6 bases, and 14 bases lay between the germline ends.